This T cell receptor (beta chain) was recorded in a study of graft-versus-host responses after intestinal transplantation. Comment on this clone: Its antigen is not identified.

V was cut by 4 bases and J by 7 bases, with 17 bases left in between. This CDR3 is built from 15 residues. CDR1 is LNHDA, CDR2 SQIVND, per germline (reference sequence). The method was immunoSEQ multiplex PCR; TCRdb's version includes in-frame clones alone and lacks a portion of them. The data contain some 100,000 clones, 80% to 95% of them singletons. General observations from the study: In recipient marrow, GvH clones were found, and some appeared first in ileum or blood.

The rearrangement links TRBV19 to TRBJ2-1; weak D call: TRBD2 (5 bases). The TCR was taken from a human donor who was the organ donor for an intestinal transplant. The sample was unstimulated CD8+ T cells sorted from spleen or lymph node cells, taken before transplant. This CDR3 is CASSNFPGDGNEQFF. The CDR3 nucleotides are TGTGCCAGTAGTAATTTTCCCGGGGATGGGAATGAGCAGTTCTTC.